This T cell receptor (beta chain) was sequenced during a study of tumor-infiltrating lymphocytes in oesophageal squamous cell carcinoma. TCRdb re-called the PCR reads through MiXCR, storing one row per CDR3 protein. The table includes approximately 2,600 distinct CDR3 sequences, 15% detected once. The V gene's germline CDR1 is MNHNY and CDR2 SVGAGI (reference sequence). The CDR3 consists of 16 residues. J lost 1 base, V lost 2 bases, and 0 bases had no gene match. This clonotype counts as medium-sized (0.01 to 0.1%). The rearrangement uses TRBV6-6 and TRBJ2-6; 9 positions match TRBD1. The receptor was isolated from a male donor with esophageal squamous cell carcinoma. The sequencing sample was made of esophageal tumor tissue. The CDR3 here is CASSYGTGSGANVLTF. The DNA of the CDR3 is TGTGCCAGCAGTTACGGGACAGGGTCTGGGGCCAACGTCCTGACTTTC.